One and the same sample provided the 21 T cell receptor beta chains below, sequenced in a study of response to subunit inactivated influenza vaccine. One entry per CDR3 protein, called by TCRdb with MiXCR from the RT-PCR reads. Of more than 700,000 distinct CDR3 sequences listed, 20% to 25% are singletons. The sequencing here drew on PBMCs from blood, taken 5 days after vaccination. These receptors all come from a middle-aged man who received an inactivated influenza vaccine.

This clonotype was seen repeatedly, ten times or more. V and J are TRBV20-1 and TRBJ2-5, with TRBD2 matching over 10 bases. The trim removed 4 bases at V and 0 bases at J, leaving 8 bases unmatched. Germline V CDR1 and CDR2: DFQATT, SNEGSKA (reference sequence). This CDR3 has 16 residues. CDR3 sequence reads: CSATGTSASNQETQYF. The CDR3, as DNA: TGCAGTGCTACCGGGACTAGCGCTTCGAACCAAGAGACCCAGTACTTC.

This clonotype was detected a few times. This chain joins TRBV2 and TRBJ2-7; 7 bases align to TRBD2. Germline V gene data show CDR1 as SNHLY and CDR2 as FYNNEI. Germline trimming cut 8 bases from V and 2 bases from J; bases unmatched to any gene: 3. The CDR3 has 12 residues. CDR3 region: CASGTTTYEQYF. The DNA for the CDR3 is TGTGCCAGCGGGACTACGACCTACGAGCAGTACTTC.

The chain combines TRBV27 with TRBJ2-5; 8 bases fit TRBD2. J gave up 5 bases and V 4 bases, and 15 bases lay outside the gene matches. Germline loops: CDR1 MNHEY, CDR2 SMNVEV (reference sequence). CDR3 length equals 17 residues. The CDR3 DNA follows: TGTGCCAGCAGTTCTTCCCTTGGGACTAGAGTCCGGGAGACCCAGTACTTC. Translated: CASSSSLGTRVRETQYF.

This clonotype was counted a few times. V and J are TRBV4-3 and TRBJ2-3; 12 bases are shared with TRBD2. The CDR3 length is 17 residues. Trimming cost V 0 bases and J 3 bases; bases outside gene matches: 4. CDR1 LGHNA and CDR2 YSLEER come from the germline V gene. CDR3 protein: CASSQDETSGRTDTQYF. CDR3 nucleotides: TGCGCCAGCAGCCAAGATGAGACTAGCGGGAGAACAGATACGCAGTATTTT.

In this sample, this clonotype turned up a few times. This chain uses TRBV29-1 with TRBJ2-1; TRBD2 matches 12 bases. CDR3 size: 14 residues. Germline V CDR1 and CDR2: SQVTM, ANQGSEA. V lost 3 bases, J lost 12 bases, and 9 bases stayed unmatched. In nucleotides, the CDR3 is TGCAGCGTTGAGACTAGCGGGAGTCACACGGCGCAGTTCTTC. This translates into CSVETSGSHTAQFF.

CDR3 protein: CASSQNDEQFF. CDR3 bases: TGTGCCAGCAGCCAAAATGATGAGCAGTTCTTC. The chain uses TRBV4-2 and TRBJ2-1; D is ambiguous. V lost 2 bases to trimming and J lost 8 bases, with 4 bases between them. CDR3 length: 11 residues. Germline V gene lookup returns CDR1 LGHNA and CDR2 YNFKEQ.

In its sample, this clonotype was seen a few times. The chain recombines TRBV27 with TRBJ2-2, with a tentative D call TRBD2 (5 bases). This CDR3 has 14 amino acids. V was pared by 5 bases and J by 3 bases, with 10 bases between. Germline lookup yields CDR1 MNHEY and CDR2 SMNVEV (reference sequence). DNA for the CDR3: TGTGCCAGCAGTGAAGCGGAATACACCGGGGAGCTGTTTTTT. This sequence encodes CASSEAEYTGELFF.

The chain has TRBV12-3 or TRBV12-4 and TRBJ2-5; no definite D call. The CDR3 is made up of 13 amino acids. V lost 3 bases and J lost 5, with 10 bases in between. This chain's CDR3 is CASSFNLGETQYF. The DNA of the CDR3 is TGTGCCAGCAGTTTTAACCTCGGGGAGACCCAGTACTTC.

This clonotype was observed a few times. The rearrangement joins TRBV12-3 or TRBV12-4 to TRBJ2-2, with D tentatively TRBD1 or TRBD2 (5 bases each). The CDR3 sequence is 15 residues long. Trimming shortened V by 3 bases and J by 1 base, and 9 bases separated the two germline ends. CDR3 sequence reads: CASSFGTRNTGELFF. The CDR3 DNA sequence: TGTGCCAGCAGTTTCGGGACCAGGAACACCGGGGAGCTGTTTTTT.

The J gene is TRBJ2-3, the V gene TRBV20-1; TRBD1 aligns across 11 bases. Trimming took 6 bases from V and 6 from J; bases not matched to a gene: 5. The germline gives CDR1 DFQATT, CDR2 SNEGSKA (reference sequence). The CDR3 totals 13 residues. In DNA, the CDR3 is TGCAGTGCAAGGACAGGGGGCCTGGATACGCAGTATTTT. Its protein product is CSARTGGLDTQYF.

The chain couples TRBV20-1 to TRBJ2-5, with 10 bases lining up with TRBD2. Germline lookup yields CDR1 DFQATT and CDR2 SNEGSKA (reference sequence). The CDR3 spans 14 residues. Losses at the gene ends were 3 bases for V and 5 bases for J; bases not matched to a gene: 6. Written as DNA, the CDR3 is TGCAGTGCTAGGGCAGCGGGGGGGCGGGAGACCCAGTACTTC. It is translated as CSARAAGGRETQYF.

Ten or more counts support this clonotype. V is TRBV12-3 or TRBV12-4 and J is TRBJ1-4; maybe TRBD1 (6 bases). V was cut by 8 bases and J by 12 bases, with 16 bases left in between. This CDR3 contains 12 residues. The CDR3 sequence: CASARGLIELFF. In nucleotides, the CDR3 is TGTGCCAGCGCCCGGGGGCTTATTGAACTGTTTTTT.

This rearrangement joins TRBV4-2 to TRBJ2-2, with D possibly matching TRBD2 (6 bases). V shed 4 bases and J shed 5 bases, with 11 bases lying between them. CDR1 and CDR2 from the germline V gene are LGHNA and YNFKEQ. This CDR3 is built from 14 residues. The chain's CDR3 is CASSPYSGTGELFF. In nucleotides, the CDR3 is TGTGCCAGCAGCCCCTATAGCGGAACCGGGGAGCTGTTTTTT.

This chain joins TRBV2 and TRBJ2-7, with D possibly TRBD1 on 6 matching bases. The germline V gene has CDR1 SNHLY and CDR2 FYNNEI. The CDR3 is 14 residues long. Trimming took 7 bases from V and 5 from J, leaving 18 bases between them. The CDR3 sequence is CASTGIQGSNEQYF. Here the CDR3 DNA reads TGTGCCAGCACCGGTATACAGGGATCGAACGAGCAGTACTTC.

This chain joins TRBV5-1 and TRBJ2-7, with a weak D call TRBD2 (6 bases). The CDR3 totals 15 residues. Trimming pared 5 bases from V and 4 bases from J, leaving 19 bases between. From germline, CDR1 is SGHRS and CDR2 YFSETQ. CDR3 DNA: TGCGCCAGCAGTGACGGGACTCCCGGGGCTTACGAGCAGTACTTC. Translated: CASSDGTPGAYEQYF. Together with reference TRBV5-1 and TRBJ2-7, the CDR3 gives the full variable domain: KAGVTQTPRYLIKTRGQQVTLSCSPISGHRSVSWYQQTPGQGLQFLFEYFSETQRNKGNFPGRFSGRQFSNSRSEMNVSTLELGDSALYLCASSDGTPGAYEQYFGPGTRLTVT.

The chain has TRBV3-1 and TRBJ2-2; possibly TRBD1 or TRBD2 for D (5 bases each). The CDR3 runs 16 residues. V was clipped by 4 bases and J by 6 bases, with 18 bases between them. Germline CDR1 is LGHDT and CDR2 is YNNKEL (reference sequence). The CDR3 sequence is CASSPGDRLGPGELFF. The CDR3 DNA follows: TGTGCCAGCAGCCCTGGGGACCGCCTAGGTCCCGGGGAGCTGTTTTTT.

This clonotype was seen a handful of times. The gene calls are TRBV29-1 and TRBJ2-1; no firm D call. The CDR3 runs to 10 residues. Germline V gene data show CDR1 as SQVTM and CDR2 as ANQGSEA. With 4 bases removed from V and 8 bases from J, the gap between germline ends came to 6 bases. The CDR3 region is CSVASDEQFF. The CDR3 nucleotides are TGCAGCGTTGCGTCGGATGAGCAGTTCTTC.

The rearrangement links TRBV18 to TRBJ2-3; TRBD2 aligns across 9 bases. The CDR3 runs to 15 residues. The V gene's germline CDR1 is KGHSH and CDR2 LQKENI. J was trimmed by 3 bases and V by 4 bases; bases with no gene match: 5. Written as DNA, the CDR3 is TGTGCCAGCTCACGCGGGGGGGCCAGGACAGATACGCAGTATTTT. Amino acid sequence: CASSRGGARTDTQYF.

The chain recombines TRBV6-2 or TRBV6-3 with TRBJ2-7; D gene uncertain. The CDR3 totals 16 residues. The germline CDR1 and CDR2 sequences are MNHEY and SVGEGT. Trimming shortened V by 0 bases and J by 2 bases, and 14 bases separated the two germline ends. The CDR3 DNA sequence: TGTGCCAGCAGTTACTCGGGCAGGCTGTCCACCTACGAGCAGTACTTC. Translation: CASSYSGRLSTYEQYF.

V usage is TRBV28 and J usage is TRBJ1-5, with 7 bases matching TRBD1. V was pared by 6 bases and J by 6 bases, with 5 bases of the junction left unmatched. CDR3 length equals 13 residues. Germline V gene sequence: CDR1 MDHEN, CDR2 SYDVKM. The CDR3 is CASSQQGPQPQHF. The CDR3 bases are TGTGCCAGCAGCCAACAGGGGCCTCAGCCCCAGCATTTT.

This clonotype was observed many times. This chain uses TRBV29-1 with TRBJ2-7, with TRBD1 as a possible D gene (6 bases). CDR3 length: 11 residues. Germline lookup yields CDR1 SQVTM and CDR2 ANQGSEA. Trimming shortened V by 6 bases and J by 3 bases, and 9 bases separated the two germline ends. CDR3 bases: TGCAGCGTGGCACAGGGCTACGAGCAGTACTTC. This sequence encodes CSVAQGYEQYF.